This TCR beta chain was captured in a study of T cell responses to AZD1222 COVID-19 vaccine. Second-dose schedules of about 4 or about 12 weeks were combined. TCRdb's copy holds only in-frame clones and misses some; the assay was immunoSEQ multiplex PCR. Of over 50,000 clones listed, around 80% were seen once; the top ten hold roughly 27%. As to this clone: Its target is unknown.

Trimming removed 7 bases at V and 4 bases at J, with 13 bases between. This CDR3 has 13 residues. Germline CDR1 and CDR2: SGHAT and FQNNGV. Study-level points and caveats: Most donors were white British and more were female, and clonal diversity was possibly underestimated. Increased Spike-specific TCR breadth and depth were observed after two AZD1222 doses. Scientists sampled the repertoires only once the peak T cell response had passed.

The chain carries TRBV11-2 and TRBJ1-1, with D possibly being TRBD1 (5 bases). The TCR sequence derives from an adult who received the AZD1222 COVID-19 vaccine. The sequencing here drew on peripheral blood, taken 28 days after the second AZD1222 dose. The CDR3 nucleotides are TGTGCCAGCACGGGGCACCCGGGCACTGAAGCTTTCTTT. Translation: CASTGHPGTEAFF.